The clone carrying this T cell receptor beta chain has at least ten counts. The data were taken from a study of Graves' ophthalmopathy and Graves' hyperthyroidism. Amplified material comprised TCR beta CDR3 regions derived from RNA transcripts. The first-round RT-PCR employed HTBI primers together with the Qiagen OneStep RT-PCR kit. A multiplex PCR was then performed as the second round. From the multiplex PCR reads, TCRdb called clonotypes with MiXCR, one entry per CDR3 protein. This sample carries about 410,000 distinct CDR3 sequences, about 18% of them seen once, and the ten largest clones take roughly 1.5%. This CDR3 is 14 amino acids long. The germline V gene has CDR1 MNHNS and CDR2 SASEGT. The V end lost 7 bases, the J end lost 6 bases, and 15 bases lay between the germline ends.

This sequence joins TRBV6-1 and TRBJ2-2; either TRBD1 or TRBD2 may fit D (5 bases each). The TCR comes from a woman aged 18-30 years with Graves' ophthalmopathy. The sample consisted of peripheral blood. CDR3 sequence reads: CASTQLGVAGELFF. The CDR3 nucleotides are TGTGCCAGCACACAACTAGGGGTCGCCGGGGAGCTGTTTTTT.